Listed here are 31 T cell receptor beta chains from one sample, sequenced in a study of cytomegalovirus exposure and HLA in healthy donors. Primers: 60 Vbeta forward and 13 Jbeta reverse. Using immunoSEQ multiplex PCR, the repertoire was profiled, and TCRdb retains in-frame clones only, with some absent. The data contain 73,000 or so clones, around three quarters of them singletons. Source material: PBMCs. The source of these receptors is a man between 50 and 59 years old in good health and CMV-seronegative.

CDR3 in DNA: TGTGCCAGCAGTTACTCGAGACAGGAGGAAACCGGGGAGCTGTTTTTT. Protein product: CASSYSRQEETGELFF. The V call is TRBV6-5, the J call TRBJ2-2, with D possibly being TRBD1 (6 bases). V was shortened by 0 bases and J by 5 bases, with 13 bases between the two germline ends. Germline CDR1 reads MNHEY; CDR2 reads SVGAGI. This CDR3 is built from 16 residues.

The rearrangement uses TRBV15 and TRBJ2-1, with D possibly TRBD1 on 6 matching bases. Trimming pared 4 bases from V and 4 bases from J, leaving 14 bases between. The germline V gene encodes CDR1 LNHNV and CDR2 YYDKDF (reference sequence). This CDR3 has 15 residues. The CDR3 reads CATSTRQEHYNEQFF. CDR3 DNA sequence: TGTGCCACCAGCACCAGACAGGAGCATTACAATGAGCAGTTCTTC.

The chain links TRBV18 to TRBJ1-5; tentatively, D is TRBD1 (5 bases). The CDR3 has 17 residues. The V gene's germline CDR1 is KGHSH and CDR2 LQKENI. The V and J ends lost 4 bases and 0 bases respectively, with 16 bases between them. The CDR3 coding sequence is TGTGCCAGCTCACGCGGGACGGCTCTTTATAGCAATCAGCCCCAGCATTTT. Translating gives CASSRGTALYSNQPQHF.

V is TRBV7-6 and J is TRBJ2-7; D is ambiguous. Germline V CDR1 and CDR2: SGHVS, FNYEAQ. The length of the CDR3 is 13 residues. V lost 7 bases and J 4 bases, leaving 14 bases between the germline ends. Here the CDR3 reads CASKAVGRYEQYF. The CDR3 coding sequence is TGTGCCAGCAAGGCGGTAGGAAGATACGAGCAGTACTTC. Full variable domain (outside the CDR3, taken from reference TRBV7-6 and TRBJ2-7): GAGVSQSPRYKVTKRGQDVALRCDPISGHVSLYWYRQALGQGPEFLTYFNYEAQQDKSGLPNDRFSAERPEGSISTLTIQRTEQRDSAMYRCASKAVGRYEQYFGPGTRLTVT.

Ten or more counts support this clone. The rearrangement joins TRBV27 to TRBJ1-1, with 9 bases matching TRBD1. V lost 4 bases, J lost 5 bases, and 8 bases stayed unmatched. The CDR3 runs to 15 residues. Germline CDR1 and CDR2: MNHEY and SMNVEV (reference sequence). The CDR3 reads CASSSSTGGATEAFF. The CDR3 bases are TGTGCCAGCAGTTCATCGACAGGGGGTGCGACTGAAGCTTTCTTT.

The chain is built from TRBV28 and TRBJ1-1, with D tentatively TRBD1 (5 bases). V was pared by 8 bases and J by 4 bases, with 17 bases between. This CDR3 contains 14 residues. CDR1 and CDR2 (germline): MDHEN, SYDVKM. CDR3 residues: CASQKVGAFTEAFF. The CDR3 region has the DNA TGTGCCAGCCAAAAGGTAGGGGCCTTCACTGAAGCTTTCTTT. Supplemented by reference TRBV28 and TRBJ1-1, the full variable domain reads DVKVTQSSRYLVKRTGEKVFLECVQDMDHENMFWYRQDPGLGLRLIYFSYDVKMKEKGDIPEGYSVSREKKERFSLILESASTNQTSMYLCASQKVGAFTEAFFGQGTRLTVV.

This rearrangement joins TRBV13 to TRBJ1-1; possible D gene TRBD1, 5 bases. CDR3 size: 10 residues. V was pared by 3 bases and J by 11 bases, with 7 bases between. CDR1 is PRHDT and CDR2 is FYEKMQ in the germline V gene (reference sequence). The CDR3 DNA is TGTGCCAGCAGCTTCCGGGGGGCTTTCTTT. It is translated as CASSFRGAFF.

V gene TRBV5-6 combines with J gene TRBJ1-2; D is uncertain. Germline V gives CDR1 SGHDT, CDR2 YYEEEE. The length of the CDR3 is 14 residues. Trimming stripped 2 bases from V and 1 base from J, with 9 bases between. The CDR3 DNA follows: TGTGCCAGCAGCTTAGAGAGGCGTAACTATGGCTACACCTTC. Protein product: CASSLERRNYGYTF.

The rearrangement links TRBV10-3 to TRBJ2-5, with D maybe TRBD2 (6 bases). Germline CDR1 is ENHRY and CDR2 is SYGVKD. The CDR3 runs 15 residues. Trimming cost V 6 bases and J 4 bases, with 18 bases left between them. This CDR3 is CAIRSGGMNGETQYF. CDR3 DNA sequence: TGTGCCATCAGGTCAGGCGGGATGAATGGAGAGACCCAGTACTTC.

The chain has TRBV15 and TRBJ2-3; TRBD2 is a possible D gene (6 bases). Germline CDR1 LNHNV, CDR2 YYDKDF (reference sequence). V lost 7 bases, J lost 2 bases, and 19 bases lay in between. This CDR3 is built from 16 residues. Here the CDR3 reads CATMQHGGAFTDTQYF. The CDR3, as DNA: TGTGCCACCATGCAACACGGCGGGGCCTTCACAGATACGCAGTATTTT.

The chain employs TRBV6-6 and TRBJ1-2; D may be TRBD1 (6 bases). Germline CDR1 MNHNY, CDR2 SVGAGI (reference sequence). The CDR3 extends over 15 amino acids. Between the trimmed V and J ends, which lost 0 bases and 8 bases, there was a span of 16 bases. The CDR3 loop reads CASSYSKAGGAGYTF. CDR3 nucleotides: TGTGCCAGCAGTTACTCTAAGGCGGGGGGCGCAGGCTACACCTTC.

The V gene is TRBV6-5, the J gene TRBJ1-4; 7 bases line up with TRBD1. This CDR3 has 14 amino acids. CDR1 and CDR2 (germline): MNHEY, SVGAGI. After removal of 6 bases from V and 4 bases from J, the junction contained 5 bases not matched to a gene. This chain's CDR3 is CASRPGQFNEKLFF. The CDR3 DNA reads as TGTGCCAGCAGGCCGGGACAGTTTAATGAAAAACTGTTTTTT.

The chain joins TRBV28 to TRBJ2-1; no reliable D call. The length of the CDR3 is 13 residues. Trimming removed 8 bases from V and 1 base from J, with 9 bases in between. The germline V gene has CDR1 MDHEN and CDR2 SYDVKM. The CDR3 loop reads CASFRASYNEQFF. DNA of the CDR3: TGTGCCAGCTTTCGCGCTTCCTACAATGAGCAGTTCTTC.

This chain links TRBV10-2 with TRBJ2-1, with TRBD2 identical over 11 bases. With 5 bases clipped from V and 5 bases from J, the junction kept 5 bases outside the gene matches. The CDR3 has 15 amino acids. Germline V gene sequence: CDR1 WSHSY, CDR2 SAAADI. CDR3 sequence (DNA): TGCGCCAGCAGTAATGGGGGACTAGCGGACAATGAGCAGTTCTTC. Translating gives CASSNGGLADNEQFF.

The chain couples TRBV18 to TRBJ2-5, with D possibly matching TRBD1 (5 bases). This CDR3 has 17 amino acids. Deletions cut 2 bases from V and 3 bases from J, with 19 bases between. Germline loops: CDR1 KGHSH, CDR2 LQKENI. CDR3 loop: CASSPGPDNLREETQYF. The CDR3, as DNA: TGTGCCAGCTCACCAGGACCGGACAATTTAAGGGAAGAGACCCAGTACTTC.

This sequence joins TRBV29-1 and TRBJ2-1; unclear D gene. The CDR3 extends over 13 amino acids. CDR1 and CDR2 (germline): SQVTM, ANQGSEA. Trimming stripped 3 bases from V and 2 bases from J, with 8 bases between. The DNA for the CDR3 is TGCAGCGTTGACGGTTCCCCCTACAATGAGCAGTTCTTC. It codes for CSVDGSPYNEQFF.

The chain has TRBV5-4 and TRBJ1-2; D unclear. Between the trimmed V and J ends, which lost 2 bases and 3 bases, there was a span of 11 bases. The length of the CDR3 is 14 residues. Germline CDR1 is SGHNT and CDR2 is YYREEE (reference sequence). The CDR3 spells CASSLSGFDYGYTF. In nucleotides, the CDR3 is TGTGCCAGCAGCTTATCGGGGTTTGACTATGGCTACACCTTC.

A few counts support this clone. The CDR3 DNA follows: TGTGCCAGCAGCTTAGCCGGTGGAAACACCATATATTTT. It encodes CASSLAGGNTIYF. J is TRBJ1-3 and V is TRBV11-2; D unclear. Germline CDR1 is SGHAT and CDR2 is FQNNGV. This CDR3 has 13 residues. V gave up 1 base and J gave up 3 bases, with 4 bases separating them.

The rearrangement links TRBV6-5 to TRBJ2-2; TRBD1 aligns across 9 bases. Looked up from germline, CDR1 is MNHEY and CDR2 is SVGAGI. The trim removed 5 bases at V and 6 bases at J, leaving 7 bases unmatched. The CDR3 contains 15 residues. CDR3 sequence reads: CASSPGTGSSGELFF. CDR3 DNA: TGTGCCAGCAGTCCCGGGACAGGGTCTTCCGGGGAGCTGTTTTTT.

This clone was detected a few times. The chain couples TRBV5-6 to TRBJ2-2; possibly TRBD1 for D (5 bases). This CDR3 is 14 amino acids long. The germline V gene has CDR1 SGHDT and CDR2 YYEEEE. V dropped 6 bases and J dropped 0 bases, with 9 bases sitting between them. CDR3 nucleotides: TGTGCCAGCAACGGACACCCGAACACCGGGGAGCTGTTTTTT. Its translation: CASNGHPNTGELFF.

The chain recombines TRBV18 with TRBJ2-2, with TRBD2 as a possible D gene (6 bases). CDR1 is KGHSH, CDR2 LQKENI, per germline. The V gene lost 3 bases and the J gene lost 0 bases, with 8 bases spanning the gap. CDR3 size: 15 residues. CDR3 nucleotide sequence: TGTGCCAGCTCACCGCGGGGCACGAACACCGGGGAGCTGTTTTTT. Its protein is CASSPRGTNTGELFF.

This clone appeared a few times. Distinct nucleotide sequences in the sample also encode this CDR3. V usage is TRBV5-6 and J usage is TRBJ1-1; D is uncertain. Trimming pared 0 bases from V and 0 bases from J, leaving 3 bases between. The CDR3 totals 13 residues. Germline lookup yields CDR1 SGHDT and CDR2 YYEEEE. The CDR3 nucleotides read TGTGCCAGCAGCTTGGCATTGAACACTGAAGCTTTCTTT. It codes for CASSLALNTEAFF.

The chain has TRBV30 and TRBJ2-7, with TRBD2 matching 9 bases. This CDR3 spans 13 amino acids. Unmatched junction bases numbered 7, after V lost 6 bases and J lost 4 bases. Germline V gene data show CDR1 as GTSNPN and CDR2 as SVGIG (reference sequence). The DNA of the CDR3 is TGTGCCTGTCTAGCGGGGTTATCTTACGAGCAGTACTTC. Protein: CACLAGLSYEQYF.

V usage is TRBV18 and J usage is TRBJ2-1, with TRBD2 matching 9 bases. This CDR3 region has 14 residues. CDR1 and CDR2 from the germline V gene are KGHSH and LQKENI. V dropped 8 bases and J dropped 10; count of bases not matched to a gene: 12. Here the CDR3 DNA reads TGTGCCAGCACCCAGGTGGCGGGAGGGCCAGAGCAGTTCTTC. Its translation: CASTQVAGGPEQFF.

This chain joins TRBV13 and TRBJ2-7; 9 positions agree with TRBD1. CDR1 is PRHDT and CDR2 is FYEKMQ in the germline V gene (reference sequence). The V gene end was trimmed by 5 bases and the J gene end by 2 bases; junction bases not matched to a gene: 10. The CDR3 extends over 16 amino acids. The CDR3 DNA sequence: TGTGCCAGCAGCGTCACCGGGACAGGGATTACCTACGAGCAGTACTTC. Amino acid sequence: CASSVTGTGITYEQYF.

This sequence joins TRBV28 and TRBJ2-7; 8 bases match TRBD1. CDR1 MDHEN and CDR2 SYDVKM come from the germline V gene. The CDR3 has 15 amino acids. V dropped 4 bases and J dropped 1; count of bases not matched to a gene: 6. The CDR3 coding sequence is TGTGCCAGCAGTTCCGGGACAGGCCCATCCTACGAGCAGTACTTC. Its translation: CASSSGTGPSYEQYF.

The rearrangement links TRBV5-8 to TRBJ2-7; 9 bases agree with TRBD2. The V segment lost 0 bases and the J segment 2 bases; nucleotides outside the gene matches: 3. The CDR3 has 15 residues. Per the germline V gene, CDR1 is SGHTS and CDR2 is YDEGEE. The CDR3 is CASSLGLAETYEQYF. The CDR3 DNA follows: TGTGCCAGCAGCTTGGGACTAGCGGAGACCTACGAGCAGTACTTC.

This clone was counted once. The chain has TRBV27 and TRBJ1-2; D possibly corresponds to TRBD1 (6 bases). CDR3 length: 14 residues. From germline, CDR1 is MNHEY and CDR2 SMNVEV (reference sequence). V dropped 5 bases and J dropped 2 bases, with 12 bases sitting between them. The chain's CDR3 is CASSLTGSNYGYTF. CDR3 nucleotide sequence: TGTGCCAGCAGTCTAACAGGGAGCAACTATGGCTACACCTTC.

This clone was recorded a few times. The J gene is TRBJ2-1, the V gene TRBV6-1; 12 bases align to TRBD2. J was trimmed by 7 bases and V by 2 bases; bases with no gene match: 3. The germline V gene encodes CDR1 MNHNS and CDR2 SASEGT. The CDR3 contains 15 residues. CDR3 amino acids: CASSERLAGGNEQFF. The CDR3 bases are TGTGCCAGCAGTGAACGGCTAGCGGGAGGGAATGAGCAGTTCTTC.

The rearrangement uses TRBV9 and TRBJ1-2; D ambiguous. V was clipped by 0 bases and J by 7 bases, with 10 bases between them. In germline, CDR1 is SGDLS, CDR2 YYNGEE. CDR3 length equals 13 residues. CDR3 coding DNA: TGTGCCAGCAGCGTAGCTGGGCCCTCTGGCTACACCTTC. It translates to CASSVAGPSGYTF.

The J gene is TRBJ1-6, the V gene TRBV2; D not resolved. The CDR3 extends over 14 amino acids. V dropped 8 bases and J dropped 7 bases, with 15 bases sitting between them. Germline CDR1 is SNHLY and CDR2 is FYNNEI. CDR3: CASYIARLNSPLHF. DNA of the CDR3: TGTGCCAGCTATATCGCGCGGCTCAATTCACCCCTCCACTTT.